These 10 T cell receptor beta chains share one sample of origin, sequenced in a study of blood T cell repertoires in COVID-19. Some clones are missing from TCRdb's copy, which holds only in-frame ones; the method was immunoSEQ multiplex PCR. The sample has tens of thousands of clones, around 84% seen once. Sequencing used peripheral blood. All receptors come from a woman in her fifties or sixties with acute or convalescent COVID-19.

There are a few counts of this clone. CDR3 DNA sequence: TGTGCCAGCAGCAACAGGGGGCTGTATGAAAAACTGTTTTTT. Translated, it gives CASSNRGLYEKLFF. The chain carries TRBV6-2 or TRBV6-3 and TRBJ1-4; 9 bases align to TRBD1. The V gene's germline CDR1 is MNHEY and CDR2 SVGEGT. CDR3 length: 14 amino acids. V lost 6 bases to trimming and J lost 6 bases; unmatched junction nucleotides: 5.

This sequence joins TRBV5-4 and TRBJ1-1, with 8 bases aligning to TRBD1. This CDR3 has 16 amino acids. Germline-derived CDR1 and CDR2 are SGHNT and YYREEE (reference sequence). V shed 2 bases, J shed 2 bases, and the junction held 8 bases outside the gene matches. CDR3 amino acids: CASSFQGALPNTEAFF. CDR3 DNA sequence: TGTGCCAGCAGCTTCCAGGGGGCCTTACCTAACACTGAAGCTTTCTTT.

In its sample, this clone was seen once. V and J are TRBV2 and TRBJ2-1, with TRBD1 matching over 7 bases. The V gene's germline CDR1 is SNHLY and CDR2 FYNNEI. V lost 5 bases and J lost 0; bases outside the gene matches: 4. The CDR3 runs 15 residues. The CDR3 region has the DNA TGTGCCAGCAGTCCGGGGACAGCCTCCTACAATGAGCAGTTCTTC. Translated: CASSPGTASYNEQFF.

This rearrangement joins TRBV5-6 to TRBJ1-1, with D unclear. This CDR3 spans 15 amino acids. Germline CDR1 reads SGHDT; CDR2 reads YYEEEE. Deletions cut 1 base from V and 0 bases from J, with 10 bases between. Here the CDR3 reads CASSLRELMNTEAFF. CDR3 coding DNA: TGTGCCAGCAGCTTGAGGGAGCTAATGAACACTGAAGCTTTCTTT.

The gene calls are TRBV27 and TRBJ1-5; D may be TRBD1 (5 bases). The CDR3 totals 13 residues. Germline V gives CDR1 MNHEY, CDR2 SMNVEV (reference sequence). The germline V and J ends were trimmed by 4 bases and 4 bases, with 8 bases remaining between them. The CDR3 region is CASSWSGNQPQHF. The CDR3 nucleotides read TGTGCCAGCAGTTGGTCAGGGAATCAGCCCCAGCATTTT.

The chain has TRBV7-2 and TRBJ1-4; 8 positions match TRBD1. The germline V gene encodes CDR1 SGHTA and CDR2 FQGNSA. V shed 5 bases, J shed 8 bases, and the junction held 7 bases outside the gene matches. CDR3 length equals 14 residues. The CDR3 sequence is CASSPGQGGEKLFF. In DNA form, the CDR3 reads TGTGCCAGCAGCCCAGGACAGGGCGGAGAAAAACTGTTTTTT.

A single count supports this clone. The gene calls are TRBV7-2 and TRBJ2-1; TRBD2 matches at 7 bases. This CDR3 is 14 amino acids long. J gave up 8 bases and V 3 bases, and 7 bases lay outside the gene matches. Germline V gene data show CDR1 as SGHTA and CDR2 as FQGNSA. The CDR3 loop is CASSFRGGTHEQFF. DNA of the CDR3: TGTGCCAGCAGCTTTCGCGGGGGAACCCATGAGCAGTTCTTC.

The chain recombines TRBV21-1 with TRBJ2-1; the table's D gene call, TRBD1, was not cross checked with the DNA. TRBV21-1 is a pseudogene locus. This CDR3 has 13 residues. The CDR3 protein is CASSKANGREQFF. The CDR3 region has the DNA TGTGCCAGCAGCAAAGCCAACGGCAGGGAGCAGTTCTTC.

The chain links TRBV19 to TRBJ2-6; D ambiguous. The CDR3 is 18 residues long. V lost 5 bases and J 2 bases, leaving 19 bases between the germline ends. Per germline, CDR1 LNHDA and CDR2 SQIVND (reference sequence). CDR3 DNA: TGTGCCAGTAGTCCATTGACTCCTCAGACCACTGGGGCCAACGTCCTGACTTTC. Protein product: CASSPLTPQTTGANVLTF.

The V gene is TRBV5-4, the J gene TRBJ1-2, with 7 nucleotides matching TRBD1. This CDR3 spans 15 amino acids. V gave up 4 bases and J gave up 4 bases; unmatched junction bases: 10. The germline CDR1 and CDR2 sequences are SGHNT and YYREEE (reference sequence). The CDR3: CASSPPGTDLYGYTF. CDR3 nucleotides: TGTGCCAGCAGCCCTCCCGGGACAGACCTCTATGGCTACACCTTC.